This T cell receptor (beta chain) was found in a study of T cell responses to AZD1222 COVID-19 vaccine. Overall study results and limits: The number of AZD1222 recipients seropositive at baseline was only five to seven.

The CDR3 totals 12 residues. The germline V and J ends were trimmed by 1 base and 7 bases, with 4 bases remaining between them. The germline V gene encodes CDR1 SGHTA and CDR2 FQGNSA. On this clone: Its antigen is unknown.

Here immunoSEQ multiplex PCR was the method, and the copy in TCRdb shows in-frame clones only, minus some. Among 170,000 or so clones listed, approximately 92% were seen once. The chain recombines TRBV7-2 with TRBJ2-2; D call uncertain. The sequenced sample was peripheral blood, obtained 28 days after the second dose of the MenACWY control vaccine. The clonotype comes from an adult who received the MenACWY meningococcal vaccine as a control. The CDR3 DNA is TGTGCCAGCAGCTTAGAGGTCGGGGAGCTGTTTTTT. Translated: CASSLEVGELFF.